This T cell receptor beta chain was sequenced in a study of shared clonotypes between healthy human individuals. The data were produced by immunoSEQ multiplex PCR, yet TCRdb's version contains in-frame clones alone and is incomplete. The table shows about 1.5 million clones, with 98% occurring only once. The germline V and J ends were trimmed by 0 bases and 4 bases, with 3 bases remaining between them. The germline V gene has CDR1 PRHDT and CDR2 FYEKMQ (reference sequence). The CDR3 has 12 amino acids. The sequencing sample was made of naive CD4+ T cells sorted from blood. As to subset: CD45RA+ positively selected. This TCR came from a man aged 25-45 years in good health. The V gene is TRBV13, the J gene TRBJ2-5; D uncertain. The CDR3 region has the DNA TGTGCCAGCAGCTTAGGACCAGAGACCCAGTACTTC. Encoded protein: CASSLGPETQYF.